This TCR beta chain is drawn from a study of T cell responses to AZD1222 COVID-19 vaccine. Findings and limits, study-wide: Spike-specific TCR breadth rose after two AZD1222 doses, and depth rose as well. Possibly, clonal diversity was underestimated; donors were largely white British and included more females. CD4 TCRs covered the whole spike, strongest at regions 160-218 and 743-854.

TCRdb keeps only in-frame clones here, not all; method: immunoSEQ multiplex PCR. The sample includes about 190,000 clones, approximately 92% of them seen just once. Concerning this clone itself: No antigen is known for it.

The specimen comprised peripheral blood, sampled on day 0 of AZD1222 vaccination. This TCR came from an adult in good health.

CDR3 DNA: TGTGCCAGCAGTGCAAAATGGCACGGCACCTACGAGCAGTACGTC. Translating it yields CASSAKWHGTYEQYV. This chain connects TRBV6-2 or TRBV6-3 to TRBJ2-7; D gene uncertain. Germline CDR1 and CDR2: MNHEY and SVGEGT. The CDR3 is made up of 15 amino acids. V was shortened by 5 bases and J by 2 bases, with 16 bases between the two germline ends.